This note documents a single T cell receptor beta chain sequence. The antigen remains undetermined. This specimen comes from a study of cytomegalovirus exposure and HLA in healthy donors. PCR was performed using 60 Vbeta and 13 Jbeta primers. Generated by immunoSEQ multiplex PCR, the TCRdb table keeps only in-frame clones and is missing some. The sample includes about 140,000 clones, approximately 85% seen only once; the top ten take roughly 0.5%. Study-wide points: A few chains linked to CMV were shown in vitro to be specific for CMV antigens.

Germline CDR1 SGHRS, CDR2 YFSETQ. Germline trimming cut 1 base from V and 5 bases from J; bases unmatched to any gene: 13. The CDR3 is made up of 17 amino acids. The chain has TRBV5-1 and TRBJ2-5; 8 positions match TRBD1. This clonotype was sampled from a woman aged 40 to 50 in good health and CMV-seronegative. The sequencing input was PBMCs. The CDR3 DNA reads TGCGCCAGCAGCTTGAACCCGACAGGGGTCAGTAAGGAGACCCAGTACTTC. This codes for CASSLNPTGVSKETQYF. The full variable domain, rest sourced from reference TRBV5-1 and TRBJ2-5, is KAGVTQTPRYLIKTRGQQVTLSCSPISGHRSVSWYQQTPGQGLQFLFEYFSETQRNKGNFPGRFSGRQFSNSRSEMNVSTLELGDSALYLCASSLNPTGVSKETQYFGPGTRLLVL.